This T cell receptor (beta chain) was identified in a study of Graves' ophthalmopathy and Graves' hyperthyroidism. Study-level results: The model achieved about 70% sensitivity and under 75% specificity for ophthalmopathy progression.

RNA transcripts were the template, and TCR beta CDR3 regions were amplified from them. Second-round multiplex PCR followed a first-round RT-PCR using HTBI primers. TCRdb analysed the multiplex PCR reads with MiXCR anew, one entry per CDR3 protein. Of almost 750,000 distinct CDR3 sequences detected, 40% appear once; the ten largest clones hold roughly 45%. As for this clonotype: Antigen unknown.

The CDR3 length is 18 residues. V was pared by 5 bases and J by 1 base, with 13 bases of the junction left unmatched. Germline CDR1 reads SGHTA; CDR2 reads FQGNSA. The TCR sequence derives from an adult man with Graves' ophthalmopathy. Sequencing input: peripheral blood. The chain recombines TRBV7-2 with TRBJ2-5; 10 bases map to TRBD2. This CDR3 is CASSTSGAVEPPQETQYF. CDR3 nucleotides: TGTGCCAGCAGCACTAGCGGGGCCGTAGAGCCTCCCCAAGAGACCCAGTACTTC.